Following are 11 T cell receptor beta chains from one sample sequenced in a study of blood T cells in healthy people across ages (dated by TCRdb to the mid-2010s). Receptors were amplified or captured by 5' RACE. The sequencing machine was an Illumina HiSeq 2500. The second PCR ran for about 6 to 11 cycles and used a J-beta primer mix along with a sample-barcoded 5' primer. TCRdb reanalyzed the raw reads on its own, using fastp at Q25 for trimming and MiXCR for clone calling, and kept in-frame beta chains. CDR3 protein sequences are deduplicated, and each keeps its most common genes and DNA. Recorded for this sample are about 640,000 distinct CDR3 sequences; about 30% of them occurred a single time. The ten largest clonotypes hold around 16% of the sample. The sample taken for sequencing was blood. The receptors here all came from an elderly woman in good health.

A word on this clonotype: This could be a read error, since a much larger clone is one nucleotide away. The chain joins TRBV15 to TRBJ1-6, with 8 bases matching TRBD1. Germline loops: CDR1 LNHNV, CDR2 YYDKDF (reference sequence). The length of the CDR3 is 16 residues. V gave up 7 bases and J gave up 4 bases; unmatched junction bases: 9. The CDR3 DNA reads TGTGCCACCACCACCAAGACAGGGGTTTATAATTCACCCCTCCACTTT. Protein product: CATTTKTGVYNSPLHF.

This clonotype was seen a few times. The V gene is TRBV3-1, the J gene TRBJ1-6; tentatively, D is TRBD1 (5 bases). Germline CDR1 is LGHDT and CDR2 is YNNKEL (reference sequence). The length of the CDR3 is 14 residues. Trimming removed 5 bases at V and 5 bases at J, with 10 bases between. This CDR3 reads CASSTGLDNSPLHF. CDR3 sequence (DNA): TGTGCCAGCAGCACGGGACTGGATAATTCACCCCTCCACTTT.

CDR3 sequence (DNA): TGTGCCGTACGGGTGGGGAATTCCCCTCAAGCTTTCTTT. Translation gives CAVRVGNSPQAFF. The gene calls are TRBV30 and TRBJ1-1, with D unresolved. The CDR3 consists of 13 residues. Germline V gene sequence: CDR1 GTSNPN, CDR2 SVGIG (reference sequence). Trimming took off 8 bases at V and 9 bases at J, with 22 bases between the two ends. Using reference TRBV30 and TRBJ1-1 for the parts outside the CDR3, the full variable domain is SQTIHQWPATLVQPVGSPLSLECTVEGTSNPNLYWYRQAAGRGLQLLFYSVGIGQISSEVPQNLSASRPQDRQFILSSKKLLLSDSGFYLCAVRVGNSPQAFFGQGTRLTVV.

There are many counts of this clonotype. V is TRBV2 and J is TRBJ2-5; TRBD1 aligns across 10 bases. CDR1 and CDR2 from the germline V gene are SNHLY and FYNNEI. J gave up 3 bases and V 6 bases, and 4 bases lay outside the gene matches. The CDR3 covers 14 residues. In DNA, the CDR3 is TGTGCCAGCAGGACCGGGACAGGGGAAGAGACCCAGTACTTC. Its translation: CASRTGTGEETQYF.

This clonotype appeared many times. The J gene is TRBJ2-5, the V gene TRBV12-3 or TRBV12-4; no reliable D call. Deletions cut 0 bases from V and 4 bases from J, with 15 bases between. The CDR3 contains 16 residues. The CDR3 loop reads CASSLALSRSSETQYF. The CDR3 DNA sequence: TGTGCCAGCAGTTTAGCGCTGTCGAGGTCTTCAGAGACCCAGTACTTC.

The rearrangement uses TRBV27 and TRBJ1-2, with D uncertain. Germline values: CDR1 MNHEY, CDR2 SMNVEV (reference sequence). CDR3 length: 14 amino acids. With 7 bases removed from V and 4 bases from J, the gap between germline ends came to 16 bases. CDR3 sequence reads: CASNLSWTSYGYTF. CDR3 nucleotides: TGTGCCAGCAATCTATCCTGGACGAGCTATGGCTACACCTTC.

Comments on this clonotype: A much more abundant neighbour one base away suggests this may be a read error. This rearrangement joins TRBV3-1 to TRBJ2-4; D is undetermined. The J call could be wrong; TRBJ2-5 is a better fit for the DNA end. The CDR3 is made up of 13 amino acids. In germline, CDR1 is LGHDT, CDR2 YNNKEL (reference sequence). In DNA form, the CDR3 reads TGTGCCATCAGTCCCGCCCATCAAGAGACCCAGTACTTC. It encodes CAISPAHQETQYF.

This clonotype appeared a few times. This clone may be a read error of a much larger clone one base away. The genes are TRBV20-1 and TRBJ2-1; no clear D gene. Looked up from germline, CDR1 is DFQATT and CDR2 is SNEGSKA (reference sequence). Trimming shortened V by 5 bases and J by 10 bases, and 27 bases separated the two germline ends. The CDR3 is 16 residues long. This CDR3 is CSAGQTGRAISYEQFF. CDR3 DNA sequence: TGCAGTGCTGGGCAGACTGGACGTGCCATTTCCTACGAGCAGTTCTTC.

The sample holds a few counts of this clonotype. J is TRBJ1-2 and V is TRBV6-6; 7 bases agree with TRBD1. This CDR3 has 17 amino acids. CDR1 is MNHNY, CDR2 SVGAGI, per germline (reference sequence). The ends lost 2 bases at V and 0 bases at J; junction bases unmatched: 9. The CDR3 here is CASSYPLMTGSNYGYTF. In DNA form, the CDR3 reads TGTGCCAGCAGTTACCCCCTAATGACAGGGTCTAACTATGGCTACACCTTC.

This clonotype was picked up a small number of times. V is TRBV20-1 and J is TRBJ2-3, with D unresolved. The CDR3 contains 15 residues. The V and J ends lost 1 base and 1 base respectively, with 12 bases between them. The V gene's germline CDR1 is DFQATT and CDR2 SNEGSKA (reference sequence). CDR3 coding DNA: TGCAGTGCTAGAGGAGCGCCCACGGGCACAGATACGCAGTATTTT. This translates into CSARGAPTGTDTQYF.

This clonotype was recorded once. The J gene is TRBJ1-1, the V gene TRBV20-1; D is uncertain. The CDR3 totals 14 residues. Trimming shortened V by 0 bases and J by 8 bases, and 16 bases separated the two germline ends. Germline loops: CDR1 DFQATT, CDR2 SNEGSKA (reference sequence). CDR3 coding DNA: TGCAGTGCTAGAGAGTTTGACGGTCCAACGGAAGCTTTCTTT. Protein product: CSAREFDGPTEAFF.